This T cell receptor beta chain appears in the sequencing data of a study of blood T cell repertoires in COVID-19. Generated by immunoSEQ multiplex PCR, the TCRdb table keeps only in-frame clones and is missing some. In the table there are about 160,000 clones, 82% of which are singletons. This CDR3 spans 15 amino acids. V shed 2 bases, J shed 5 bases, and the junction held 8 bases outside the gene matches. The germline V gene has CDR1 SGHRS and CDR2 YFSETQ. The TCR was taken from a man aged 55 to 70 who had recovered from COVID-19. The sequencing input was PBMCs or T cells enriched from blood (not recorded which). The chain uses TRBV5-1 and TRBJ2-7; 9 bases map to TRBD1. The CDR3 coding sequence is TGCGCCAGCAGCTTTGGGGGACAGGGTGTCCACGAGCAGTACTTC. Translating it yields CASSFGGQGVHEQYF.